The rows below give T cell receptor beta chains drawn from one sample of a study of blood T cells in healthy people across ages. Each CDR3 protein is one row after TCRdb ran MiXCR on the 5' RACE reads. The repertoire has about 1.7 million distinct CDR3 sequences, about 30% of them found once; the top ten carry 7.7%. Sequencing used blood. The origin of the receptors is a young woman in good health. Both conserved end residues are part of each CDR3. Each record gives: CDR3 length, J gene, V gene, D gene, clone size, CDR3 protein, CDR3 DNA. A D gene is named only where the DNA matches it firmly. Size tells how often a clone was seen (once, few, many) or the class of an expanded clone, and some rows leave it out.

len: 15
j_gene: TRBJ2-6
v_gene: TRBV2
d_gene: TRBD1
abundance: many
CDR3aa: CASSGQGSGANVLTF
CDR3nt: TGTGCCAGCAGTGGACAGGGTTCCGGGGCCAACGTCCTGACTTTC

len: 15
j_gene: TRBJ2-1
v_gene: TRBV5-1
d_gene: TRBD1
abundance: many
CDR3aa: CASSSHRGRGNEQFF
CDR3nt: TGCGCCAGCAGCTCCCACAGGGGCCGGGGCAATGAGCAGTTCTTC

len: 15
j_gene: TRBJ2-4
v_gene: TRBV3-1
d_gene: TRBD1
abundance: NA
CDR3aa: CASSPGTGVGNIQYF
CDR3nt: TGTGCCAGCAGTCCCGGGACAGGGGTCGGAAACATTCAGTACTTC

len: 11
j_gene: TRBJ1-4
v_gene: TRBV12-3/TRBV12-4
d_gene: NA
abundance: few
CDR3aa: CASSPKEKLFF
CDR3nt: TGTGCCAGCAGCCCCAAAGAAAAACTGTTTTTT

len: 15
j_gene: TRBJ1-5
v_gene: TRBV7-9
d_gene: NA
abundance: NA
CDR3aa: CASSSETALNQPQHF
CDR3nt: TGTGCCAGCAGCTCGGAGACAGCGCTCAATCAGCCCCAGCATTTT

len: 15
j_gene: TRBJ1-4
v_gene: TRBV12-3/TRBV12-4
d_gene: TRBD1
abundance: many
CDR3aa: CASSLGTGVEEKLFF
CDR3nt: TGTGCCAGCAGTTTAGGGACAGGTGTTGAGGAAAAACTGTTTTTT

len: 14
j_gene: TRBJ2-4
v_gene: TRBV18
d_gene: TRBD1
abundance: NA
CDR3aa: CASSPQQGDNEQYF
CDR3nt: TGTGCCAGCTCACCACAACAGGGGGACAATGAGCAGTACTTC

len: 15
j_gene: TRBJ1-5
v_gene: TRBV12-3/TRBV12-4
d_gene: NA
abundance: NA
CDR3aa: CASSFGGTLNQPQHF
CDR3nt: TGTGCCAGCAGTTTTGGGGGCACACTTAATCAGCCCCAGCATTTT

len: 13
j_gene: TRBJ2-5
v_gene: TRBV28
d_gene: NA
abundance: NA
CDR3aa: CASSFGRSKEQYF
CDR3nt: TGTGCCAGCAGTTTTGGAAGGTCAAAGGAGCAGTACTTC

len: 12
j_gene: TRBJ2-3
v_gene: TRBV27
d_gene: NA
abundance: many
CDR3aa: CASSTHTDTQYF
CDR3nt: TGTGCCAGCAGTACCCACACAGATACGCAGTATTTT

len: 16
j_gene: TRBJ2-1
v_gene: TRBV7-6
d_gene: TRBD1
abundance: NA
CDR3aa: CASSPRRRQGAGEQFF
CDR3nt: TGTGCCAGCAGCCCCCGGAGGCGACAGGGGGCCGGTGAGCAGTTCTTC

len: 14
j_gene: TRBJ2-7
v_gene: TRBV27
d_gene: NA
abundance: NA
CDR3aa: CASSVEQDPEAQYF
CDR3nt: TGTGCCAGCAGTGTAGAACAGGACCCAGAGGCCCAGTACTTC

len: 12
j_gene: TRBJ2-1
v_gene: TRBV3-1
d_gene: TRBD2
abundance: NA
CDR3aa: CASSRMGTNRFF
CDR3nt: TGTGCCAGCAGCCGGATGGGGACTAATCGGTTCTTC

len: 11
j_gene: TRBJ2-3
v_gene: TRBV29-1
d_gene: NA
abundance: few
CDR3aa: CSVEAQDTQYF
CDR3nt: TGCAGCGTTGAAGCCCAGGATACGCAGTATTTT

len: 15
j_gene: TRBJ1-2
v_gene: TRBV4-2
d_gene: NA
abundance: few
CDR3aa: CASSQERGENYGYTF
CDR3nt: TGTGCCAGCAGCCAAGAGCGGGGAGAGAACTATGGCTACACCTTC

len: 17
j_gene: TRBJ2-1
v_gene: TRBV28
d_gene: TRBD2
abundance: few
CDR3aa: CASGYYSGGGSYNEQFF
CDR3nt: TGTGCCAGCGGGTACTATAGCGGGGGAGGCTCCTACAATGAGCAGTTCTTC

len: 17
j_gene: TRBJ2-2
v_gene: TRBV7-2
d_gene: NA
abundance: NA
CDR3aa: CASSPRYLGGGTGELFF
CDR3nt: TGTGCCAGCAGCCCCCGCTATTTGGGAGGAGGGACCGGGGAGCTGTTTTTT

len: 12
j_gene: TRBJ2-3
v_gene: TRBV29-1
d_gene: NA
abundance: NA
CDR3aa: CSVARDGDTQYF
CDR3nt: TGCAGCGTTGCCCGGGATGGGGATACGCAGTATTTT

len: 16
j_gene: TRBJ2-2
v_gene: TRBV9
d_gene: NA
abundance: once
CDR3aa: CASSVAGWGGAGELFF
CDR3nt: TGTGCCAGCAGCGTAGCGGGGTGGGGCGGCGCCGGGGAGCTGTTTTTT

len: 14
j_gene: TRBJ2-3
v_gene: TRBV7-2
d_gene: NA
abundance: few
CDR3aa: CASSSKRGTDTQYF
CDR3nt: TGTGCCAGCAGCTCTAAGCGGGGCACAGATACGCAGTATTTT

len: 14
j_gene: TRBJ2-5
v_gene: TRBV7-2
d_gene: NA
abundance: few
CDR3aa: CASSQSGIQETQYF
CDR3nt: TGTGCCAGCAGCCAGTCCGGGATCCAAGAGACCCAGTACTTC

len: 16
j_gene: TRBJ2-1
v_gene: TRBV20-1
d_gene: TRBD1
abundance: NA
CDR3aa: CSANSPRDRDSNEQFF
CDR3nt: TGCAGTGCTAACTCCCCTCGGGACAGGGACTCCAATGAGCAGTTCTTC

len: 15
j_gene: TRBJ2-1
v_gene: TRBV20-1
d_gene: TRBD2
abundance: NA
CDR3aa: CSAWGLAGDYNEQFF
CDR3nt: TGCAGTGCTTGGGGTCTAGCGGGGGATTACAATGAGCAGTTCTTC

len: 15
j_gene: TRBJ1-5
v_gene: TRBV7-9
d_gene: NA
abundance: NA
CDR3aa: CASESDRSSNQPQHF
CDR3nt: TGTGCCAGCGAAAGCGACAGATCCAGCAATCAGCCCCAGCATTTT

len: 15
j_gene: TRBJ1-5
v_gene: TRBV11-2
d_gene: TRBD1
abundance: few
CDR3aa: CASSRGGQNNQPQHF
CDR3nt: TGTGCCAGCAGCAGAGGGGGACAGAACAATCAGCCCCAGCATTTT

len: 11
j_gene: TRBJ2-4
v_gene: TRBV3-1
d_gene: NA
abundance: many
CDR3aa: CASSQRNIQYF
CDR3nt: TGTGCCAGCAGCCAACGCAACATTCAGTACTTC

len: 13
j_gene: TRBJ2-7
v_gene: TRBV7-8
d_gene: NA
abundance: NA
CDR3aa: CASSLGQTRELYF
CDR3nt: TGTGCCAGCAGCCTCGGACAGACTAGGGAGCTGTACTTC

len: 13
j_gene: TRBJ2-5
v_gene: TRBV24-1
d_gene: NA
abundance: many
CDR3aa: CATSDEARETQYF
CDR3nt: TGTGCCACCAGTGATGAGGCTAGGGAGACCCAGTACTTC

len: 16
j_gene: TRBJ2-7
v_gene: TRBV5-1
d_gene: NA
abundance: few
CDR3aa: CASSLGAIRETYEQYF
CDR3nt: TGCGCCAGCAGCTTGGGGGCCATCAGGGAGACCTACGAGCAGTACTTC

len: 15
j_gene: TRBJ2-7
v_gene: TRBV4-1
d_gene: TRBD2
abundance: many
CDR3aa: CASSQGTAGIYEQYF
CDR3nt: TGCGCCAGCAGCCAAGGAACAGCGGGGATCTACGAGCAGTACTTC

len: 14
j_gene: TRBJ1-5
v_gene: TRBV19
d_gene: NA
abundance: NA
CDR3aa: CASRRRDLNQPQHF
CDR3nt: TGTGCCAGTAGGCGGCGCGATCTCAATCAGCCCCAGCATTTT

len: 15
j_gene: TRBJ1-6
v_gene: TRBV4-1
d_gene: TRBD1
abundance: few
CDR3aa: CASRLGTGGRSPLHF
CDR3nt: TGCGCCAGCAGACTTGGGACAGGGGGTCGGTCACCCCTCCACTTT

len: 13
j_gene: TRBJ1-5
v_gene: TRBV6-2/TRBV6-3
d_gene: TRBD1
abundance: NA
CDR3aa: CASNDRVNQPQHF
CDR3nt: TGTGCCAGCAACGACAGGGTGAATCAGCCCCAGCATTTT

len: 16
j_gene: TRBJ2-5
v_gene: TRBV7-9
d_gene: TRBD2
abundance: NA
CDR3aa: CASSSDRDYGVETQYF
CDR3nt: TGTGCCAGCAGCTCCGACCGGGACTACGGTGTGGAGACCCAGTACTTC

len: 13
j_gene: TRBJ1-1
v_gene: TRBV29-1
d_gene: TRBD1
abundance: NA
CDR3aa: CCVEQGKNTEAFF
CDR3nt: TGCTGCGTTGAACAGGGGAAGAACACTGAAGCTTTCTTT

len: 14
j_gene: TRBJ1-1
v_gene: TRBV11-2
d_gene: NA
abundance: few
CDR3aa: CASSFLRAGTEAFF
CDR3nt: TGTGCCAGCAGCTTCCTGAGGGCAGGCACTGAAGCTTTCTTT

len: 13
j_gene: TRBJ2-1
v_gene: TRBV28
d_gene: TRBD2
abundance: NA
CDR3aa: CASSRIGLAGRFF
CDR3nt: TGTGCCAGCAGTCGAATCGGACTAGCGGGGAGGTTCTTC

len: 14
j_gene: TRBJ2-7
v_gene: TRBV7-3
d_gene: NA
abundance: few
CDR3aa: CASSQDGLGSEQYF
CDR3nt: TGTGCCAGCAGCCAAGATGGATTGGGCTCCGAGCAGTACTTC

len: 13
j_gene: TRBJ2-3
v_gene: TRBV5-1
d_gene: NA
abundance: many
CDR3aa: CASRAENRPTQYF
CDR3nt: TGCGCCAGCAGGGCAGAAAACCGTCCTACGCAGTATTTT

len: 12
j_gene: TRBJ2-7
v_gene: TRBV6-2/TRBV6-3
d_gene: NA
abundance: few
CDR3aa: CASATGVYEQYF
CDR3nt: TGTGCCAGCGCCACGGGGGTCTACGAGCAGTACTTC

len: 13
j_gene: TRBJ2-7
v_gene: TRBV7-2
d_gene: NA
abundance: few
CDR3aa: CASSLDQGSEQYF
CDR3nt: TGTGCCAGCAGCTTAGATCAGGGTTCCGAGCAGTACTTC

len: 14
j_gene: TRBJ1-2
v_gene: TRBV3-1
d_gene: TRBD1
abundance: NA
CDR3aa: CASSQMGQGGGYTF
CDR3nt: TGTGCCAGCAGCCAAATGGGACAGGGAGGTGGCTACACCTTC

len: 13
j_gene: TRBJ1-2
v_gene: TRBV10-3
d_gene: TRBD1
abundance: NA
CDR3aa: CAISESTGLTATF
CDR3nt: TGTGCCATCAGTGAGTCGACAGGGCTGACAGCCACCTTC

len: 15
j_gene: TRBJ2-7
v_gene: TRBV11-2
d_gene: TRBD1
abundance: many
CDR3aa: CASSLDRDVAYEQYF
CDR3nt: TGTGCCAGCAGCCTTGACAGGGATGTCGCCTACGAGCAGTACTTC

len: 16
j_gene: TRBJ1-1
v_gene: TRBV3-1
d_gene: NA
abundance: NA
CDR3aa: CASSQDSWGLNTEAFF
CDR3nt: TGTGCCAGCAGCCAAGATAGTTGGGGATTGAACACTGAAGCTTTCTTT

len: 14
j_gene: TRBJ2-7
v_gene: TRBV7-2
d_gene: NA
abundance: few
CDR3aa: CASSVGRGLYEQYF
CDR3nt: TGTGCCAGCAGCGTCGGACGGGGCTTGTACGAGCAGTACTTC